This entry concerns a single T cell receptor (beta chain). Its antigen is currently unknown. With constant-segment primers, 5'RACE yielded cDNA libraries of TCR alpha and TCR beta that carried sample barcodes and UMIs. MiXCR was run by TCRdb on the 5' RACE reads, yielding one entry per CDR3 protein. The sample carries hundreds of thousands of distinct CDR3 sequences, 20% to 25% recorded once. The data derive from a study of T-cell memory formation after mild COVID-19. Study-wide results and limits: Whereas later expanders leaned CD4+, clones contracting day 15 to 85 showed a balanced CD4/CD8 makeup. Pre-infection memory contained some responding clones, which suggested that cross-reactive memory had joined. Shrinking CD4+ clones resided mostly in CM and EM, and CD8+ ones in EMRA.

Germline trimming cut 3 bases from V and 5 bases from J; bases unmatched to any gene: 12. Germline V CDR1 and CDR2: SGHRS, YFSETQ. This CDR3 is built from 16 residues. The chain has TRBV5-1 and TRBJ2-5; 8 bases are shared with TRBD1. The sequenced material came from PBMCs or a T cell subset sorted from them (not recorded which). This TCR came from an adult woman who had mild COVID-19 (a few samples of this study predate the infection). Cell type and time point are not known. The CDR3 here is CASSSGQAQRGETQYF. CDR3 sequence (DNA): TGCGCCAGCAGCTCGGGACAGGCCCAACGGGGGGAGACCCAGTACTTC.